A single sample is the source of the 6 T cell receptor beta chains below, sequenced in a study of blood T cell repertoires in COVID-19. Profiled with immunoSEQ multiplex PCR; TCRdb holds only in-frame clones, not every one. The sample lists more than 400,000 clones; 70% to 90% were seen once. Material for sequencing was peripheral blood. These receptor sequences come from a human donor in a cohort sampled during active COVID-19.

The chain couples TRBV12-3 or TRBV12-4 to TRBJ1-2, with 8 bases lining up with TRBD1. Trimming cost V 6 bases and J 1 base; bases outside gene matches: 1. This CDR3 region has 13 residues. Here the CDR3 reads CASRDRVNYGYTF. For the CDR3, the DNA is TGTGCCAGCAGGGACAGGGTTAACTATGGCTACACCTTC.

A word on this clone: This CDR3 is also generated by other DNA sequences in the sample. The CDR3 DNA is TGCGCCAGCAGCCAAGAAGGTAGCGGGAGGGTGTACAATGAGCAGTTCTTC. Amino acids: CASSQEGSGRVYNEQFF. The chain combines TRBV4-1 with TRBJ2-1; 11 nucleotides match TRBD2. The ends lost 0 bases at V and 4 bases at J; junction bases unmatched: 5. Germline CDR1 MGHRA, CDR2 YSYEKL. This CDR3 has 17 amino acids.

The genes are TRBV28 and TRBJ1-6; no firm D call. The CDR3 is 13 amino acids. Germline CDR1 reads MDHEN; CDR2 reads SYDVKM. With 7 bases removed from V and 7 bases from J, the gap between germline ends came to 11 bases. The CDR3, as DNA: TGTGCCAGCACCCGCCAGGCAAATTCACCCCTCCACTTT. Its protein is CASTRQANSPLHF.

V and J are TRBV5-4 and TRBJ1-5; 8 nucleotides agree with TRBD1. The length of the CDR3 is 15 residues. The V and J ends lost 3 bases and 7 bases, in that order; junction bases with no gene match: 9. The germline V gene has CDR1 SGHNT and CDR2 YYREEE (reference sequence). The CDR3 DNA reads TGTGCCAGCAGCTCCCAGGGGGCAGATGAACAGCCCCAGCATTTT. It is translated as CASSSQGADEQPQHF. The variable domain in full, with the rest retrieved from reference TRBV5-4 and TRBJ1-5, is ETGVTQSPTHLIKTRGQQVTLRCSSQSGHNTVSWYQQALGQGPQFIFQYYREEENGRGNFPPRFSGLQFPNYSSELNVNALELDDSALYLCASSSQGADEQPQHFGDGTRLSIL.

This sequence joins TRBV11-1 and TRBJ1-6; no clear D. V was shortened by 6 bases and J by 6 bases, with 15 bases between the two germline ends. The CDR3 has 15 residues. Germline V gene sequence: CDR1 SGHAT, CDR2 FQDESV (reference sequence). In DNA form, the CDR3 reads TGTGCCAGCAGTCAGAGGACTGATGGTAATTCACCCCTCCACTTT. Protein sequence: CASSQRTDGNSPLHF.

This rearrangement joins TRBV6-4 to TRBJ2-1; 7 positions agree with TRBD2. Germline V gene data show CDR1 as MRHNA and CDR2 as SNTAGT. After removal of 2 bases from V and 7 bases from J, the junction contained 8 bases not matched to a gene. The CDR3 covers 15 residues. This CDR3 is CASSDRRLAINEQFF. The CDR3 nucleotides are TGTGCCAGCAGTGACCGCAGACTAGCCATAAATGAGCAGTTCTTC.